This T cell receptor (beta chain) appears in the sequencing data of a study of yellow fever vaccine responses in identical twins. Whole-study findings and limits: Twin vaccine T cell responses reportedly seemed partly convergent, partly personalized.

About this clonotype itself: Its target is unknown.

TCRdb re-analysed the RT-PCR reads in MiXCR, keeping a single row per CDR3 protein. The repertoire has 4,000 to 6,000 distinct CDR3 sequences, about nine tenths of them found once; the top ten carry about 1.9%. The CDR3 runs to 14 residues. V was shortened by 6 bases and J by 5 bases, with 16 bases between the two germline ends. Germline CDR1 SNHLY, CDR2 FYNNEI. The sequence was collected from a woman aged 18-35 years who received the yellow fever vaccine. V gene TRBV2 combines with J gene TRBJ2-5, with D unresolved. The material was T cells from blood (PBMCs), unsorted or a sorted subset (not recorded which), obtained before or after yellow fever vaccination (not recorded which). This CDR3 is CASSHDEVLETQYF. CDR3 coding DNA: TGTGCCAGCAGCCATGACGAGGTCCTGGAGACCCAGTACTTC.